This TCR beta chain was identified during a study of identical twins. Germline CDR1 reads LGHNA; CDR2 reads YNFKEQ. The CDR3 covers 19 residues. Unmatched junction bases numbered 11, after V lost 1 base and J lost 0 bases. TCRdb re-derived calls from the 5' RACE reads in MiXCR, one entry per CDR3 protein. The sample consists of 1.5 million or so distinct CDR3 sequences, around a third of them appearing once. This clonotype turned up a few times. The sequencing sample was made of cord blood. This rearrangement joins TRBV4-2 to TRBJ1-5, with TRBD1 matching over 8 bases. This clonotype was obtained from a newborn girl in good health. The DNA of the CDR3 is TGTGCCAGCAGCCAAGTATCAGGGGGCGCCGAGCATAGCAATCAGCCCCAGCATTTT. It yields the protein CASSQVSGGAEHSNQPQHF.